The present entry profiles one T cell receptor beta chain with its context. Its antigen is still unknown. This sample is drawn from a study of tumor and adjacent non-tumor tissue in lung cancer. Study details: Patients comprised about a dozen adenocarcinoma, a couple of squamous cell carcinoma and 1 small cell lung cancer. On average, productive TCRbeta reads reached roughly 4.2 million per sample. Study observations and caveats: Tumor TCR diversity, when higher, was linked to shorter survival.

No cell sorting was done before RNA was extracted from the tissue. This non-tumor lung sample came from over 3 cm beyond the tumor edge. Donors were chemotherapy-naive, newly diagnosed lung cancer surgical patients in China, August–late 2014. The library came from three nested PCR rounds adapted from ARM-PCR protocols. Each CDR3 protein is one row after TCRdb ran MiXCR on the multiplex PCR reads. The data show some 97,000 distinct CDR3 sequences, about 62% seen once. Specimen: distant non-tumor lung tissue. The receptor comes from a man younger than 40 with non-small cell lung cancer.

This CDR3 is CVSSLDCGRGNIQYF. CDR3 sequence (DNA): TGCGTTAGCAGCTTGGATTGCGGCCGGGGGAACATTCAGTACTTC. The chain links TRBV5-1 to TRBJ2-4; D is possibly TRBD2 (6 bases). The CDR3 covers 15 residues. In germline, CDR1 is SGHRS, CDR2 YFSETQ.